The 2 T cell receptor beta chains below were found in one sample sequenced in a study of T-cell reconstitution after alpha-beta-depleted transplantation in children. Study-wide results and caveats: Alpha-beta T cells present about two months after transplant were reported to originate from several hundred expanded graft clones.

No antigens are known for them. This sample's TCRbeta library carried unique molecular identifier barcodes. Each CDR3 protein is one row after TCRdb ran MiXCR on the PCR reads. The data contain approximately 30,000 distinct CDR3 sequences, around 7% of them seen just once; the ten biggest clones take up approximately 30%. The source material was peripheral blood, sampled 60 days after TCRalphabeta/CD19-depleted stem cell transplant. These receptor sequences come from a child younger than two who had a stem cell transplant for acute myeloid leukemia, so the T cells may come from the graft donor.

This clonotype occurred many times. The V gene is TRBV15, the J gene TRBJ2-5; TRBD2 aligns across 12 bases. The trim removed 0 bases at V and 3 bases at J, leaving 11 bases unmatched. Germline values: CDR1 LNHNV, CDR2 YYDKDF (reference sequence). CDR3 length equals 19 residues. CDR3 in amino acids: CATSRDRLAGVGAKETQYF. The CDR3 DNA is TGTGCCACCAGCAGAGATCGACTAGCGGGAGTGGGGGCCAAAGAGACCCAGTACTTC.

J is TRBJ2-5 and V is TRBV11-2; no definite D call. Germline assignment: CDR1 SGHAT and CDR2 FQNNGV. There are 12 residues in the CDR3. The germline V and J ends were trimmed by 0 bases and 4 bases, with 3 bases remaining between them. CDR3 loop: CASSLDRETQYF. CDR3 DNA sequence: TGTGCCAGCAGCTTAGATAGAGAGACCCAGTACTTC.